These 26 T cell receptor beta chains share one sample of origin, sequenced in a study of a mutant IDH1 vaccine in newly diagnosed glioma. What these receptors recognize is not known. Time point noted: week 35, safety follow-up. The study gave 300 ug of mutant IDH1 20-mer peptide per vaccine dose, with topical imiquimod. Clones were sequenced by immunoSEQ multiplex PCR, and TCRdb holds only the in-frame ones, with some missing. The table records more than 40,000 clones, roughly 91% of them present only once. The sample here was PBMCs, taken from a glioma patient whose treatment included an IDH1 peptide vaccine. These receptors were taken from a woman aged 35 to 49 with glioma.

This clone was seen just once. The V gene is TRBV2, the J gene TRBJ2-2, with D unclear. Germline V CDR1 and CDR2: SNHLY, FYNNEI. Deletions cut 7 bases from V and 3 bases from J, with 12 bases between. This CDR3 is built from 14 residues. CDR3 region: CASTGTDHTGELFF. The CDR3 DNA follows: TGTGCCAGCACCGGCACAGATCACACCGGGGAGCTGTTTTTT.

V and J are TRBV25-1 and TRBJ1-1; 7 positions agree with TRBD1. CDR3 length equals 15 residues. V lost 2 bases to trimming and J lost 5 bases; unmatched junction nucleotides: 8. Per germline, CDR1 MGHDK and CDR2 SYGVNS. The CDR3 nucleotides are TGTGCCAGCAGTGAAAAAACGACAGGGTATACTGAAGCTTTCTTT. It yields the protein CASSEKTTGYTEAFF.

This clone was counted a few times. The chain employs TRBV7-9 and TRBJ2-4; 16 bases fit TRBD2. V trimming: 5 bases; J trimming: 9 bases; junction bases outside the gene matches: 4. This CDR3 comprises 15 residues. Per the germline V gene, CDR1 is SEHNR and CDR2 is FQNEAQ (reference sequence). CDR3 DNA: TGTGCCAGCAGCCCCGGGACTAGCGGGGGGGCCATTCAGTACTTC. It codes for CASSPGTSGGAIQYF. The full variable domain, its missing parts supplied by reference TRBV7-9 and TRBJ2-4, is DTGVSQNPRHKITKRGQNVTFRCDPISEHNRLYWYRQTLGQGPEFLTYFQNEAQLEKSRLLSDRFSAERPKGSFSTLEIQRTEQGDSAMYLCASSPGTSGGAIQYFGAGTRLSVL.

Points on this clone: The same CDR3 also results from other DNA sequences found in this sample. V gene TRBV19 combines with J gene TRBJ1-5; possibly TRBD1 for D (5 bases). This CDR3 has 15 residues. V lost 3 bases to trimming and J lost 0 bases, with 9 bases between them. Germline V gene sequence: CDR1 LNHDA, CDR2 SQIVND (reference sequence). Written as DNA, the CDR3 is TGTGCCAGTAGTATCGTGGGGGGTAGCAATCAGCCCCAGCATTTT. As protein: CASSIVGGSNQPQHF. The full variable domain, with the rest looked up from reference TRBV19 and TRBJ1-5, is DGGITQSPKYLFRKEGQNVTLSCEQNLNHDAMYWYRQDPGQGLRLIYYSQIVNDFQKGDIAEGYSVSREKKESFPLTVTSAQKNPTAFYLCASSIVGGSNQPQHFGDGTRLSIL.

The gene calls are TRBV9 and TRBJ1-5; D remains unclear. Trimming shortened V by 0 bases and J by 1 base, and 5 bases separated the two germline ends. This CDR3 is built from 14 residues. Looked up from germline, CDR1 is SGDLS and CDR2 is YYNGEE. CDR3 bases: TGTGCCAGCAGCGTAGGGGTAAGCAATCAGCCCCAGCATTTT. It codes for CASSVGVSNQPQHF.

This rearrangement joins TRBV7-2 to TRBJ2-2, with 7 nucleotides matching TRBD1. V shed 10 bases, J shed 0 bases, and the junction held 5 bases outside the gene matches. The CDR3 length is 14 residues. Per the germline V gene, CDR1 is SGHTA and CDR2 is FQGNSA. CDR3 sequence (DNA): TGTGCCACCTCAGGGGGACCGAACACCGGGGAGCTGTTTTTT. Translating it yields CATSGGPNTGELFF.

This chain uses TRBV18 with TRBJ1-5; D remains unclear. V shed 2 bases and J shed 5 bases, with 16 bases lying between them. CDR3 length equals 16 residues. CDR1 and CDR2 (germline): KGHSH, LQKENI. CDR3 protein: CASSPGRSGIDQPQHF. The CDR3 nucleotides read TGTGCCAGCTCACCAGGGAGGTCGGGCATCGATCAGCCCCAGCATTTT.

This chain links TRBV27 with TRBJ2-7; no clear D. The V and J ends lost 6 bases and 7 bases respectively, with 16 bases between them. The V gene's germline CDR1 is MNHEY and CDR2 SMNVEV (reference sequence). The CDR3 sequence is 13 residues long. CDR3 residues: CASSKSSGFEQYF. CDR3 nucleotide sequence: TGTGCCAGCAGCAAAAGTTCCGGGTTTGAGCAGTACTTC.

On this clone: Additional DNA sequences in this sample encode the identical CDR3. This sequence joins TRBV19 and TRBJ1-5; 10 positions agree with TRBD1. The V and J ends lost 4 bases and 0 bases, in that order; junction bases with no gene match: 3. The length of the CDR3 is 16 residues. CDR1 is LNHDA and CDR2 is SQIVND in the germline V gene (reference sequence). The CDR3 is CASSRDRGYSNQPQHF. The DNA of the CDR3 is TGTGCCAGTAGTAGGGACAGGGGCTATAGCAATCAGCCCCAGCATTTT.

V and J are TRBV2 and TRBJ2-1, with 12 bases that match TRBD2. This CDR3 is 16 amino acids long. Germline V gene data show CDR1 as SNHLY and CDR2 as FYNNEI. With V trimmed by 3 bases and J by 7 bases, 7 bases remained unmatched. CDR3 DNA: TGTGCCAGCAGTGAGGTACTAGCGGGAGGAGCGAATGAGCAGTTCTTC. As protein: CASSEVLAGGANEQFF. Full variable domain (remainder filled in from reference TRBV2 and TRBJ2-1): EPEVTQTPSHQVTQMGQEVILRCVPISNHLYFYWYRQILGQKVEFLVSFYNNEISEKSEIFDDQFSVERPDGSNFTLKIRSTKLEDSAMYFCASSEVLAGGANEQFFGPGTRLTVL.

This clone was seen a handful of times. This rearrangement joins TRBV5-4 to TRBJ2-7; 9 nucleotides match TRBD1. Trimming took 2 bases from V and 11 from J; bases not matched to a gene: 11. The CDR3 length is 14 residues. The germline V gene has CDR1 SGHNT and CDR2 YYREEE (reference sequence). CDR3 region: CASSFAGQGSFEYF. CDR3 nucleotides: TGTGCCAGCAGCTTCGCGGGACAGGGTTCTTTCGAGTACTTC.

This clone was seen a handful of times. The chain carries TRBV28 and TRBJ1-5, with 12 bases identical to TRBD1. The germline gives CDR1 MDHEN, CDR2 SYDVKM. This CDR3 is 16 amino acids long. The trim removed 10 bases at V and 7 bases at J, leaving 14 bases unmatched. The CDR3 is CATTPRGQGAAQPQHF. The CDR3 DNA reads as TGTGCCACCACTCCCCGGGGACAGGGGGCCGCCCAGCCCCAGCATTTT.

V gene TRBV7-3 combines with J gene TRBJ2-2; D might be TRBD1 or TRBD2, each matching 6 bases. This CDR3 spans 16 amino acids. Between the trimmed V and J ends, which lost 2 bases and 4 bases, there was a span of 14 bases. Germline CDR1 SGHTA, CDR2 FQGTGA. CDR3 DNA sequence: TGTGCCAGCAGCTTACCCGAGAAGGGGGGCACCGGGGAGCTGTTTTTT. Translating gives CASSLPEKGGTGELFF.

The V call is TRBV21-1, the J call TRBJ1-5; the D segment call TRBD1 is taken from the table without a DNA check. TRBV21-1 is recorded as a pseudogene. The CDR3 has 17 residues. This CDR3 is CAIGTGTGGIGNQPQHF. CDR3 nucleotides: TGTGCCATCGGGACCGGGACAGGGGGCATAGGCAATCAGCCCCAGCATTTT.

The chain employs TRBV7-9 and TRBJ1-4, with D perhaps matching TRBD1 (6 bases). V was trimmed by 5 bases and J by 5 bases, leaving 15 bases between them. CDR1 and CDR2 (germline): SEHNR, FQNEAQ (reference sequence). CDR3 length equals 15 residues. This CDR3 reads CASSALEGENEKLFF. As DNA, the CDR3 is TGTGCCAGCAGCGCCCTTGAGGGGGAAAATGAAAAACTGTTTTTT.

The chain recombines TRBV4-1 with TRBJ2-3; TRBD2 agrees at 7 bases. V lost 2 bases, J lost 5 bases, and 10 bases stayed unmatched. Germline V gene data show CDR1 as MGHRA and CDR2 as YSYEKL. The CDR3 is 16 amino acids. CDR3 loop: CASSQTSGETGDTQYF. CDR3 coding DNA: TGCGCCAGCAGCCAAACGAGCGGGGAAACTGGAGATACGCAGTATTTT.

The chain is built from TRBV15 and TRBJ2-7; D may be TRBD2 (6 bases). Trimming cost V 0 bases and J 4 bases, with 13 bases left between them. The CDR3 has 15 residues. Looked up from germline, CDR1 is LNHNV and CDR2 is YYDKDF (reference sequence). The CDR3 DNA reads TGTGCCACCAGCAGAGAATCGGCAGGGAGGTACGAGCAGTACTTC. Protein product: CATSRESAGRYEQYF.

The chain has TRBV6-5 and TRBJ1-5, with 7 bases lining up with TRBD1. V lost 4 bases, J lost 2 bases, and 5 bases stayed unmatched. This CDR3 contains 15 residues. Germline V lookup: CDR1 MNHEY, CDR2 SVGAGI. The CDR3 protein is CASSFSTGGNQPQHF. In nucleotides, the CDR3 is TGTGCCAGCAGTTTCTCAACAGGGGGCAATCAGCCCCAGCATTTT.

The V gene is TRBV10-3, the J gene TRBJ1-6, with a weak D call TRBD1 (5 bases). This CDR3 region has 15 residues. The germline V gene encodes CDR1 ENHRY and CDR2 SYGVKD. Trimming took 5 bases from V and 8 from J, leaving 16 bases between them. CDR3 protein: CAISQGDGMDSPLHF. The DNA of the CDR3 is TGTGCCATCAGTCAAGGGGACGGAATGGATTCACCCCTCCACTTT.

This rearrangement joins TRBV27 to TRBJ2-1; 10 positions agree with TRBD2. Germline trimming cut 6 bases from V and 7 bases from J; bases unmatched to any gene: 9. The CDR3 totals 15 residues. Germline loops: CDR1 MNHEY, CDR2 SMNVEV (reference sequence). CDR3 in DNA: TGTGCCAGCAGAAGGGTAGCGGGAGGATTGAATGAGCAGTTCTTC. Translating gives CASRRVAGGLNEQFF.

This chain uses TRBV11-2 with TRBJ2-7, with D uncertain. This CDR3 has 14 amino acids. Germline V gives CDR1 SGHAT, CDR2 FQNNGV. Trimming shortened V by 5 bases and J by 1 base, and 12 bases separated the two germline ends. CDR3 loop: CASSPDSRSYEQYF. CDR3 sequence (DNA): TGTGCCAGCAGCCCAGATTCAAGGTCCTACGAGCAGTACTTC.

The J gene is TRBJ1-2, the V gene TRBV6-1; 10 positions match TRBD1. This CDR3 comprises 14 residues. CDR1 is MNHNS and CDR2 is SASEGT in the germline V gene. V was pared by 7 bases and J by 1 base, with 3 bases of the junction left unmatched. The CDR3 region is CASTRDRGNYGYTF. DNA for the CDR3: TGTGCCAGCACTCGGGACAGGGGTAACTATGGCTACACCTTC.

The V gene is TRBV4-3, the J gene TRBJ1-6; no reliable D call. The germline V gene encodes CDR1 LGHNA and CDR2 YSLEER. CDR3 size: 16 residues. Trimming stripped 0 bases from V and 4 bases from J, with 10 bases between. CDR3 nucleotides: TGCGCCAGCAGCCAAGATCGGCAAACTTATAATTCACCCCTCCACTTT. Residues: CASSQDRQTYNSPLHF.

V is TRBV29-1 and J is TRBJ1-2; D is uncertain. Germline V CDR1 and CDR2: SQVTM, ANQGSEA. This CDR3 comprises 13 residues. With 3 bases removed from V and 3 bases from J, the gap between germline ends came to 11 bases. In DNA form, the CDR3 reads TGCAGCGTTGAGGGCGGCGACCACTATGGCTACACCTTC. It yields the protein CSVEGGDHYGYTF.

The chain joins TRBV27 to TRBJ2-1; 10 bases align to TRBD2. The CDR3 has 15 residues. V trimming: 5 bases; J trimming: 8 bases; junction bases outside the gene matches: 9. The germline gives CDR1 MNHEY, CDR2 SMNVEV (reference sequence). CDR3 sequence: CASSELAGNSDEQFF. The CDR3, as DNA: TGTGCCAGCAGTGAACTAGCGGGGAATTCGGATGAGCAGTTCTTC.

The V call is TRBV19, the J call TRBJ2-1; D unclear. CDR1 and CDR2 from the germline V gene are LNHDA and SQIVND (reference sequence). V was clipped by 6 bases and J by 5 bases, with 14 bases between them. The CDR3 sequence is 14 residues long. CDR3 DNA: TGTGCCAGTAGCACCGATAGTTCGGACAATGAGCAGTTCTTC. Encoded protein: CASSTDSSDNEQFF.